Listed below are T cell receptor beta chains from one sample, sequenced in a study of blood T cell repertoires in COVID-19. Generated by immunoSEQ multiplex PCR, the TCRdb table keeps only in-frame clones and is missing some. The sample lists some 220,000 clones, roughly 85% occurring once. The specimen sequenced was peripheral blood. These receptors came from a man aged 45 to 65 with COVID-19, enrolled during active disease. Each CDR3 is given with its conserved first and last residue. The D gene is left open where the match is weak. Some rows have no size entry. The others give once, few or many, or a class for an expanded clone.

>TRBJ1-2|13|TRBV14|-|-
CASKGFLDYGYTF
TGTGCCAGCAAGGGGTTTCTCGACTATGGCTACACCTTC
>TRBJ1-4|16|TRBV27|-|TRBD1
CASSSRDRGLQEKLFF
TGTGCCAGCAGTAGCCGGGACAGGGGGCTTCAAGAAAAACTGTTTTTT
>TRBJ2-7|15|TRBV18|-|-
CASSPFATGVYEQYF
TGTGCCAGCTCACCATTTGCGACAGGAGTATACGAGCAGTACTTC
>TRBJ2-7|14|TRBV30|-|TRBD1
CAWSGGQAGYEQYF
TGTGCCTGGAGCGGCGGACAGGCGGGTTACGAGCAGTACTTC
>TRBJ1-6|16|TRBV27|many|-
CASSPMMSSYNSPLHF
TGTGCCAGCAGTCCAATGATGAGCTCCTATAATTCACCCCTCCACTTT
>TRBJ1-6|16|TRBV11-2|once|-
CASSLRRGREYLSLHF
TGTGCCAGCAGCTTAAGGAGGGGCAGGGAATATTTATCCCTCCACTTT
>TRBJ1-5|14|TRBV2|once|TRBD1
CASSEDRGNQPQHF
TGTGCCAGCAGTGAGGACAGGGGGAATCAGCCCCAGCATTTT
>TRBJ2-7|16|TRBV9|-|TRBD1
CASSVAPGQGAYEQYF
TGTGCCAGCAGCGTAGCCCCGGGACAGGGGGCCTACGAGCAGTACTTC
>TRBJ2-3|15|TRBV21-1|-|-
CASSGGADVTDTQYF
TGTGCCAGCAGCGGGGGGGCCGATGTCACAGATACGCAGTATTTT
>TRBJ2-3|15|TRBV5-1|-|TRBD1
CASSFQGANTDTQYF
TGCGCCAGCAGCTTCCAGGGGGCGAACACAGATACGCAGTATTTT
>TRBJ2-4|14|TRBV7-9|-|-
CASSSRETKNIQYF
TGTGCCAGCAGCTCGAGGGAAACCAAAAACATTCAGTACTTC
>TRBJ1-2|14|TRBV21-1|-|-
CASSKDGEVEGYTF
TGTGCCAGCAGCAAAGACGGGGAGGTGGAAGGCTACACCTTC
>TRBJ1-6|16|TRBV27|-|-
CASRILGSSYNSPLHF
TGTGCCAGCAGGATCTTGGGGAGCTCCTATAATTCACCCCTCCACTTT
>TRBJ2-3|15|TRBV7-9|-|-
CANGWGRTSTDTQYF
TGTGCTAACGGCTGGGGGCGGACTAGCACAGATACGCAGTATTTT
>TRBJ2-7|16|TRBV19|few|TRBD2
CASSRGVAGSSYEQYF
TGTGCCAGTAGTCGCGGGGTAGCGGGGAGCTCCTACGAGCAGTACTTC
>TRBJ1-2|14|TRBV15|-|-
CATSKDPGGYGYTF
TGTGCCACCAGCAAAGATCCGGGGGGCTATGGCTACACCTTC
>TRBJ2-5|16|TRBV27|-|TRBD2
CASSPPRLAGIETQYF
TGTGCCAGCAGTCCCCCCCGACTAGCGGGGATTGAGACCCAGTACTTC
>TRBJ2-1|15|TRBV6-5|-|TRBD2
CASSYGGDGRNEQFF
TGTGCCAGCAGTTACGGGGGGGACGGGCGGAATGAGCAGTTCTTC
>TRBJ2-3|16|TRBV10-3|-|-
CAIGGGRVSAADTQYF
TGTGCCATCGGGGGGGGCAGGGTCTCAGCGGCAGATACGCAGTATTTT
>TRBJ2-7|14|TRBV6-5|-|TRBD1
CASRLHRGMDEQYF
TGTGCCAGCAGATTACACAGGGGCATGGACGAGCAGTACTTC
>TRBJ1-1|13|TRBV28|-|-
CASSFAGNTEAFF
TGTGCCAGCAGTTTCGCCGGGAACACTGAAGCTTTCTTT
>TRBJ2-7|14|TRBV6-6|-|TRBD1
CASSFETGPYEQYF
TGTGCCAGCAGTTTCGAGACAGGGCCATACGAGCAGTACTTC
>TRBJ2-3|14|TRBV15|-|-
CATSRDVGEGTQYF
TGTGCCACCAGCAGAGATGTGGGCGAGGGTACGCAGTATTTT
>TRBJ2-2|15|TRBV6-2/TRBV6-3|-|-
CASSYTRPGTGELFF
TGTGCCAGCAGTTACACCCGTCCGGGAACCGGGGAGCTGTTTTTT
>TRBJ1-1|14|TRBV7-8|-|-
CASSSHRDDTEAFF
TGTGCCAGCAGCTCTCACAGGGATGACACTGAAGCTTTCTTT
>TRBJ1-1|12|TRBV24-1|-|-
CAILSRGTEAFF
TGTGCCATCCTCAGCAGGGGCACTGAAGCTTTCTTT
>TRBJ1-3|17|TRBV7-3|-|TRBD1
CASSWGSDRGSGNTIYF
TGTGCCAGCAGCTGGGGATCGGACAGGGGCTCTGGAAACACCATATATTTT
>TRBJ2-1|17|TRBV7-2|-|TRBD2
CASSGPPVGGARNEQFF
TGTGCCAGCAGCGGCCCGCCGGTCGGGGGGGCCCGAAATGAGCAGTTCTTC
>TRBJ2-2|14|TRBV3-1/TRBV3-2|-|-
CASSHRILTGELFF
TGTGCCAGCAGCCACAGGATCCTCACCGGGGAGCTGTTTTTT
>TRBJ1-2|13|TRBV6-1|once|-
CASSDRANYGYTF
TGTGCCAGCAGTGACAGGGCCAACTATGGCTACACCTTC
>TRBJ2-2|13|TRBV10-3|-|-
CAISGQVVGELFF
TGTGCCATCAGTGGGCAGGTGGTCGGGGAGCTGTTTTTT
>TRBJ2-1|18|TRBV5-3|-|TRBD2
CARSLMLAGVISYNEQFF
TGTGCCAGAAGCTTGATGCTAGCGGGGGTGATCTCCTACAATGAGCAGTTCTTC